Sequencing of this T cell receptor beta chain was carried out in a study of shared clonotypes between healthy human individuals. Naive CD8 cells lacked CD45RO and underwent positive selection for CCR7, leaving out terminally differentiated effector memory CD45RA+ cells. The V gene end was trimmed by 1 base and the J gene end by 7 bases; junction bases not matched to a gene: 7. CDR1 is LGHNT, CDR2 FRNRAP, per germline. This CDR3 region has 15 residues. The method was immunoSEQ multiplex PCR; TCRdb's version includes in-frame clones alone and lacks a portion of them. The table has more than 550,000 clones, about 90% seen once.

The sequence was obtained from a man aged 25-45 years in good health. Material: naive CD8+ T cells sorted from blood. J is TRBJ1-2 and V is TRBV12-5; 9 nucleotides align to TRBD1. This CDR3 is CASGLGGQGISGYTF. Written as DNA, the CDR3 is TGTGCTAGTGGTTTGGGGGGACAGGGAATCTCTGGCTACACCTTC.